Presented here are 2 T cell receptor beta chains from one specimen sequenced in a study of T-cell memory formation after mild COVID-19. TCRdb re-derived calls from the 5' RACE reads in MiXCR, one entry per CDR3 protein. The table includes 35,000 to 45,000 distinct CDR3 sequences, roughly 8% detected once. The sequenced material came from PBMCs or a T cell subset sorted from them (not recorded which). The receptors come from a man aged 18 to 35 who had mild COVID-19 (a few samples of this study predate the infection). Cell type and time point are not known.

This clonotype was counted only a few times. The gene calls are TRBV2 and TRBJ2-5, with a weak D call TRBD2 (5 bases). The CDR3 totals 11 residues. The V end lost 6 bases, the J end lost 3 bases, and 5 bases lay between the germline ends. Germline assignment: CDR1 SNHLY and CDR2 FYNNEI. The CDR3: CASRGEETQYF. CDR3 bases: TGTGCCAGCAGGGGAGAAGAGACCCAGTACTTC.

The genes are TRBV28 and TRBJ2-7, with 9 bases matching TRBD1. CDR1 and CDR2 (germline): MDHEN, SYDVKM. This CDR3 comprises 14 residues. V shed 6 bases and J 4 bases; nucleotides not matched to a gene: 7. The CDR3 is CASRVGTGLYEQYF. CDR3 DNA: TGTGCCAGCAGGGTAGGGACAGGGCTGTACGAGCAGTACTTC.